This T cell receptor (beta chain) appears in the sequencing data of a study of T cells in narcolepsy. General study results and limits: Same-patient CSF and blood CD4+ T cell clonotypes included HCRT-specific and TRIB2-specific autoreactive ones. Autoreactive clonotypes reportedly recurred in blood of same and different patients, not controls.

Trimming shortened V by 4 bases and J by 7 bases, and 12 bases separated the two germline ends. Germline CDR1 reads SGHDN; CDR2 reads FVKESK. CDR3 size: 13 residues. This clone was found a few times. Its target is not known. Sequencing was performed with immunoSEQ multiplex PCR; in TCRdb, only in-frame clones are kept and a portion is missing. The table records under 35,000 clones, roughly four fifths of them present only once. The rearrangement joins TRBV14 to TRBJ2-3; D not resolved. The TCR originated in a human donor with narcolepsy. The sequencing sample was made of CD45RA- memory CD4+ T cells from PBMCs. CDR3 region: CASSPTSTNTQYF. Written as DNA, the CDR3 is TGTGCCAGCAGCCCGACATCAACAAATACGCAGTATTTT.